The 24 T cell receptor beta chains reported below all come from one sample, sequenced in a study of monozygotic twins with inflammatory bowel disease. Each CDR3 protein gets one entry in TCRdb, which reprocessed the 5' RACE reads and gives no DNA. This specimen shows around 370,000 distinct CDR3 sequences; the ten leading clones hold 2% to 3%. The sample was blood. The source of these receptors is a human donor with ulcerative colitis or Crohn's disease, or a healthy co-twin of an affected twin (not recorded which).

The genes are TRBV29-1 and TRBJ2-5; TCRdb lists TRBD2, though no DNA is available to test this call. Germline loops: CDR1 SQVTM, CDR2 ANQGSEA. This CDR3 has 12 residues. CDR3 in amino acids: CSVTSGGKTQYF.

This sequence joins TRBV7-9 and TRBJ2-3; TCRdb's D gene call, TRBD2, goes unchecked for lack of DNA. The CDR3 is 16 residues long. Germline-derived CDR1 and CDR2 are SEHNR and FQNEAQ (reference sequence). The CDR3 region is CASSLGLAGNGDTQYF.

The rearrangement links TRBV6-5 to TRBJ1-2; TCRdb designates TRBD1, a call that cannot be tested without DNA. The germline gives CDR1 MNHEY, CDR2 SVGAGI. CDR3 length: 14 residues. The CDR3: CASSYGGSGGGYTF.

The genes are TRBV6-5 and TRBJ1-2. Germline CDR1 and CDR2: MNHEY and SVGAGI. The CDR3 loop spans 13 amino acids. The CDR3 loop reads CASSKDPLYGYTF.

This rearrangement joins TRBV20-1 to TRBJ1-4. The CDR3 has 17 residues. From germline, CDR1 is DFQATT and CDR2 SNEGSKA (reference sequence). CDR3 loop: CSASVSSWDSGDEKLFF.

The genes are TRBV5-1 and TRBJ2-7; there is no DNA to check the TCRdb D call of TRBD2. The germline CDR1 and CDR2 sequences are SGHRS and YFSETQ. The CDR3 runs to 17 residues. The CDR3 protein is CASSFGLAEHLAYEQYF.

The rearrangement uses TRBV7-2 and TRBJ2-7; TCRdb selects TRBD2, and the lack of DNA leaves this call unchecked. There are 14 residues in the CDR3. The germline V gene encodes CDR1 SGHTA and CDR2 FQGNSA. This CDR3 is CASSLVGQIYEQYF.

The CDR3 loop is CSARDLGGSQETQYF. The chain has TRBV20-1 and TRBJ2-5. Germline values: CDR1 DFQATT, CDR2 SNEGSKA (reference sequence). This CDR3 region has 15 residues.

This chain joins TRBV5-1 and TRBJ1-1; TCRdb's D gene call, TRBD1, goes unchecked for lack of DNA. The CDR3 has 14 amino acids. Per germline, CDR1 SGHRS and CDR2 YFSETQ. Here the CDR3 reads CASSPWTANTEAFF.

V usage is TRBV6-5 and J usage is TRBJ1-1. This CDR3 is 14 amino acids long. Germline loops: CDR1 MNHEY, CDR2 SVGAGI. The chain's CDR3 is CASSSQLMNTEAFF.

V usage is TRBV20-1 and J usage is TRBJ2-3; TCRdb's D call of TRBD2 is untestable without DNA. Germline V gene sequence: CDR1 DFQATT, CDR2 SNEGSKA (reference sequence). There are 15 residues in the CDR3. The CDR3 here is CSARGGTPGSSAQYF.

The chain recombines TRBV11-2 with TRBJ1-2; checking the TCRdb D call of TRBD1 is not possible without DNA. The CDR3 covers 14 residues. CDR1 is SGHAT and CDR2 is FQNNGV in the germline V gene. The CDR3 protein is CASSSAGVRYGYTF.

The chain couples TRBV9 to TRBJ1-5. This CDR3 spans 15 amino acids. Looked up from germline, CDR1 is SGDLS and CDR2 is YYNGEE. The CDR3 loop reads CASSVGPYSNQPQHF. Full variable domain (rest looked up from reference TRBV9 and TRBJ1-5): DSGVTQTPKHLITATGQRVTLRCSPRSGDLSVYWYQQSLDQGLQFLIQYYNGEERAKGNILERFSAQQFPDLHSELNLSSLELGDSALYFCASSVGPYSNQPQHFGDGTRLSIL.

The chain has TRBV19 and TRBJ2-5; TCRdb's D call, TRBD2, is unchecked because there is no DNA. Germline-derived CDR1 and CDR2 are LNHDA and SQIVND (reference sequence). The CDR3 length is 14 residues. The CDR3 here is CASSTITAGETQYF.

The rearrangement joins TRBV6-5 to TRBJ2-7; checking the TCRdb D call of TRBD1 is not possible without DNA. The germline gives CDR1 MNHEY, CDR2 SVGAGI. This CDR3 has 15 amino acids. Here the CDR3 reads CASSYLGQGAYEQYF.

The chain uses TRBV24-1 and TRBJ2-5; TCRdb names TRBD1, which stays unverified in the absence of DNA. The V gene's germline CDR1 is KGHDR and CDR2 SFDVKD. The CDR3 loop spans 16 amino acids. The CDR3 sequence is CATSDLTTGGKETQYF.

This chain links TRBV20-1 with TRBJ2-5; TCRdb outputs TRBD2, but without DNA this stays unchecked. The CDR3 spans 15 residues. The germline gives CDR1 DFQATT, CDR2 SNEGSKA (reference sequence). The CDR3 is CSARDQTSGVETLYF.

The chain recombines TRBV19 with TRBJ1-3; TCRdb calls TRBD1, which cannot be checked without DNA. The CDR3 runs 16 residues. Germline V CDR1 and CDR2: LNHDA, SQIVND (reference sequence). CDR3 region: CASSPGGYASGNTIYF.

V usage is TRBV7-9 and J usage is TRBJ1-3; TCRdb indicates TRBD1, and absent DNA this call remains unverified. The V gene's germline CDR1 is SEHNR and CDR2 FQNEAQ (reference sequence). This CDR3 has 16 amino acids. The CDR3 reads CASSHPRGMTGNTIYF. Drawing the rest from reference TRBV7-9 and TRBJ1-3, the complete variable domain is DTGVSQNPRHKITKRGQNVTFRCDPISEHNRLYWYRQTLGQGPEFLTYFQNEAQLEKSRLLSDRFSAERPKGSFSTLEIQRTEQGDSAMYLCASSHPRGMTGNTIYFGEGSWLTVV.

The chain joins TRBV6-2 or TRBV6-3 to TRBJ1-1. The CDR3 is made up of 11 amino acids. Germline V gives CDR1 MNHEY, CDR2 SVGEGT. The CDR3 sequence is CASCLNTEAFF.

The rearrangement uses TRBV7-9 and TRBJ2-7; TCRdb designates TRBD2, a call that cannot be tested without DNA. The CDR3 totals 15 residues. Germline assignment: CDR1 SEHNR and CDR2 FQNEAQ (reference sequence). This CDR3 is CASSFRDWSGSEQYF.

The J gene is TRBJ2-7, the V gene TRBV29-1. Germline-derived CDR1 and CDR2 are SQVTM and ANQGSEA. The CDR3 contains 12 residues. The CDR3 region is CSVEDGTYEQYF.

The chain links TRBV6-4 to TRBJ2-3. Germline values: CDR1 MRHNA, CDR2 SNTAGT. There are 16 residues in the CDR3. This CDR3 reads CASSPTTSESTDTQYF.

The chain combines TRBV12-3 or TRBV12-4 with TRBJ1-3; TCRdb's D gene call, TRBD1, goes unchecked for lack of DNA. The CDR3 is 14 amino acids. CDR3 region: CASRDKGPGNTIYF.